The 8 T cell receptor beta chains given below trace back to one sample, sequenced in a study of T cell clonality in common variable immunodeficiency. The repertoire was sequenced with immunoSEQ multiplex PCR; TCRdb's copy has only in-frame clones and lacks some. The repertoire consists of about 35,000 clones, none detected only once. The sample consisted of peripheral blood mononuclear cells. These receptors originate from a person aged 18 to 70 in good health.

This clone was picked up many times. The CDR3 extends 3 residues past the end of the read, so its final part is completed from the germline J gene. The V and J genes are TRBV7-8 and TRBJ1-2; possibly TRBD1 for D (6 bases). The CDR3 extends over 13 amino acids. Per germline, CDR1 SGHVS and CDR2 FQNEAQ. V dropped 5 bases and J dropped 4 bases, with 11 bases sitting between them. The DNA read from the CDR3 is TGTGCCAGCAGCGCAACAGGGAGCTATGGC. Translated: CASSATGSYG. The CDR3 in its entirety is CASSATGSYGYTF.

This clone was observed many times. Read coverage stops 3 residues before the CDR3 terminus; the germline J gene supplies the remainder. J is TRBJ1-2 and V is TRBV27, with 7 positions matching TRBD1. Trimming at V came to 8 bases and at J to 5 bases, leaving 5 bases not matched to a gene. Germline V gives CDR1 MNHEY, CDR2 SMNVEV (reference sequence). This CDR3 contains 12 residues. The covered CDR3 bases are TGTGCCAGCGCGACAGGGACTTATGGC. Its translation: CASATGTYG. The complete CDR3 reads CASATGTYGYTF.

This clone has at least ten counts. The DNA read from the CDR3 is TGCGCCAGCAGCCAAGAAGGGGCAGGGGTGTACGAG. Translation gives CASSQEGAGVYE. The full CDR3 is CASSQEGAGVYEQYF. The genes are TRBV4-1 and TRBJ2-7, with D possibly being TRBD1 (6 bases). The read ends 3 residues early relative to the CDR3; the germline J gene fills the gap. There are 15 residues in the CDR3. With 0 bases removed from V and 4 bases from J, the gap between germline ends came to 13 bases. Germline V CDR1 and CDR2: MGHRA, YSYEKL.

In its sample, this clone was seen many times. At one of its ends the junction is not consistent with the germline gene, which may arise from a read error. The read finishes 3 residues shy of the CDR3 end, and the germline J gene is used to complete it. The V gene is TRBV7-7, the J gene TRBJ1-2, with a possible D match to TRBD1 (5 bases). CDR3 length: 15 amino acids. Germline-derived CDR1 and CDR2 are SSHAT and FNYEAQ (reference sequence). Incomplete CDR3 DNA: TGTGCTAGCAGCCTGGGACTAGCGGGAGGTAATGAC. Translating it yields CASSLGLAGGND. The entire CDR3 is CASSLGLAGGNDYTF.

This clone was picked up many times. The missing CDR3 end, 3 residues past where the read stops, is filled in from the germline J gene. The chain is built from TRBV9 and TRBJ2-2; D is undetermined. Between the trimmed V and J ends, which lost 0 bases and 1 base, there was a span of 7 bases. The CDR3 has 15 amino acids. The germline V gene has CDR1 SGDLS and CDR2 YYNGEE. The part of the CDR3 DNA that was read is TGTGCCAGCAGCGTAGATCGTTTGAACACCGGGGAG. This translates into CASSVDRLNTGE. The CDR3 in its entirety is CASSVDRLNTGELFF.

The sample holds many counts of this clone. Coverage ceases 3 residues before the CDR3 finishes, and the germline J gene fills in the end. This chain connects TRBV30 to TRBJ2-7; 7 nucleotides align to TRBD1. The junction had 7 bases not matched to a gene; V was cut back by 4 bases and J by 1 base. The CDR3 length is 14 residues. In germline, CDR1 is GTSNPN, CDR2 SVGIG (reference sequence). CDR3 bases read: TGTGCCTGGAACCTAGGGACAGCGTCCTACGAG. Its protein product is CAWNLGTASYE. Given in full, the CDR3 is CAWNLGTASYEQYF. The full variable domain, its missing parts supplied by reference TRBV30 and TRBJ2-7, is SQTIHQWPATLVQPVGSPLSLECTVEGTSNPNLYWYRQAAGRGLQLLFYSVGIGQISSEVPQNLSASRPQDRQFILSSKKLLLSDSGFYLCAWNLGTASYEQYFGPGTRLTVT.

Ten or more counts support this clone. The read ends 3 residues before the CDR3 terminus; that terminus is restored from the germline J gene. The V and J genes are TRBV12-3 or TRBV12-4 and TRBJ2-7, with 9 bases matching TRBD2. V was pared by 4 bases and J by 0 bases, with 13 bases of the junction left unmatched. This CDR3 has 18 residues. The chain's CDR3 is CASSSQPTGLAYSYEQYF. CDR3 DNA (partial): TGTGCCAGCAGTTCCCAGCCCACGGGACTAGCTTACTCCTACGAG.

This clone was observed many times. The missing CDR3 end, 3 residues past where the read stops, is filled in from the germline J gene. This chain uses TRBV7-9 with TRBJ2-2; D unresolved. The CDR3 totals 14 residues. V lost 1 base and J 5 bases, leaving 8 bases between the germline ends. Germline CDR1 and CDR2: SEHNR and FQNEAQ (reference sequence). CDR3 residues: CASSLDGGTGELFF. CDR3 DNA, as far as it was read: TGTGCCAGCAGCTTAGATGGCGGTACCGGGGAG.